This TCR beta chain was captured by sequencing in a study of cytomegalovirus exposure and HLA in healthy donors. Primers for the PCR totalled 60 Vbeta and 13 Jbeta. Clones were sequenced by immunoSEQ multiplex PCR, and TCRdb holds only the in-frame ones, with some missing. The sample lists 200,000 to 300,000 clones; around 80% were seen once. The CDR3 covers 15 residues. Germline V lookup: CDR1 SGDLS, CDR2 YYNGEE. The V gene end was trimmed by 3 bases and the J gene end by 3 bases; junction bases not matched to a gene: 6. Regarding the study as a whole: For cytomegalovirus status, the classifier reportedly gave diagnoses with high specificity and sensitivity. Sequencing artifact likely explains a cluster of highly shared sequence variants.

On this clone: The antigen remains undetermined.

The origin of this receptor is a boy younger than 18 in good health and CMV-seronegative. The V and J genes are TRBV9 and TRBJ2-5, with 9 bases fitting TRBD1. The specimen was PBMCs. For the CDR3, the DNA is TGTGCCAGCAGCGCTTACCGGGACAGGGAAGAGACCCAGTACTTC. Translation gives CASSAYRDREETQYF.